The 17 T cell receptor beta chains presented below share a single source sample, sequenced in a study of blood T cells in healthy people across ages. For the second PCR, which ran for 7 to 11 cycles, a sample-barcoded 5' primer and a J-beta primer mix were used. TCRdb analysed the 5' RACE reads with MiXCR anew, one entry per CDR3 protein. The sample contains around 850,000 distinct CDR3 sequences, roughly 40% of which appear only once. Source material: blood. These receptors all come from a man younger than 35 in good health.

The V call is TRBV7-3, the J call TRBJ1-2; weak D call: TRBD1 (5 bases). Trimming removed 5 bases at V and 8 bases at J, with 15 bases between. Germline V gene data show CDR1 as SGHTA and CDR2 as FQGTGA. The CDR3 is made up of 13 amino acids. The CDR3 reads CASSPSPGLGYTF. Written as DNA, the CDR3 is TGTGCCAGCAGCCCCTCTCCGGGGCTCGGCTACACCTTC.

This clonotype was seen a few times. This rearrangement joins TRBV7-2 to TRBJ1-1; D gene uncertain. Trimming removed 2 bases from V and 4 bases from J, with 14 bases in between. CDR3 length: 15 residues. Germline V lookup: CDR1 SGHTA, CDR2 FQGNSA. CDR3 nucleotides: TGTGCCAGCAGCTTACGCCGTCCGGAGAGCACTGAAGCTTTCTTT. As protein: CASSLRRPESTEAFF.

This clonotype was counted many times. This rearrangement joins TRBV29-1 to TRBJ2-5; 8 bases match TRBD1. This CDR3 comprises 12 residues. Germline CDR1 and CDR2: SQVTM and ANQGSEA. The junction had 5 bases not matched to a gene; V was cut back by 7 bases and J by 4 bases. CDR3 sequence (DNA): TGCAGCGCTTGGACAGGGCTAGAGACCCAGTACTTC. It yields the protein CSAWTGLETQYF.

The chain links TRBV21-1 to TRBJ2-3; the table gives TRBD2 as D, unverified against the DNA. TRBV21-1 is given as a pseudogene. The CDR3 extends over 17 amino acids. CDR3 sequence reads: CASSKSTSGYTTDTQYF. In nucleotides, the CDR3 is TGTGCCAGCAGCAAATCAACTAGCGGTTATACCACAGATACGCAGTATTTT.

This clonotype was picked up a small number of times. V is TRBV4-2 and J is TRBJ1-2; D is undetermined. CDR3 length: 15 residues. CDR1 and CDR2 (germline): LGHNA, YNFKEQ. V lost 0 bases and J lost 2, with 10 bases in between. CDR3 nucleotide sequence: TGTGCCAGCAGCCAAGATGTAGTGGGGAACTATGGCTACACCTTC. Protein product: CASSQDVVGNYGYTF.

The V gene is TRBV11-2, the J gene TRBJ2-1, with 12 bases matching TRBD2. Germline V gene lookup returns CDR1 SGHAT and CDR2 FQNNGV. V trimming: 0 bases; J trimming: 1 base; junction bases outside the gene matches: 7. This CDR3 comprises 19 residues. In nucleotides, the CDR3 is TGTGCCAGCAGCTTAGATGCTAGCGGGGGGGGGCCGTCCTACAATGAGCAGTTCTTC. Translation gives CASSLDASGGGPSYNEQFF.

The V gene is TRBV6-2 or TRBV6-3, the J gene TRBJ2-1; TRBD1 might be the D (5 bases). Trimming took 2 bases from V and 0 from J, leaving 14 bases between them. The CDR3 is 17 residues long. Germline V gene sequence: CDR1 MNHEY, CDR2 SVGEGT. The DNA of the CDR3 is TGTGCCAGCAGTTACACATCCCTGCAGGGCTCCTACAATGAGCAGTTCTTC. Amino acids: CASSYTSLQGSYNEQFF.

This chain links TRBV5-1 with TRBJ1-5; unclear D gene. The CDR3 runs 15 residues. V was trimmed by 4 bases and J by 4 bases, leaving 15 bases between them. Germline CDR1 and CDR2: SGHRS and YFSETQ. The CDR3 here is CASSPEHSGNQPQHF. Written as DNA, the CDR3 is TGCGCCAGCAGCCCCGAGCACTCCGGTAATCAGCCCCAGCATTTT. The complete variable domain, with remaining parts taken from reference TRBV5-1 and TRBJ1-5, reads KAGVTQTPRYLIKTRGQQVTLSCSPISGHRSVSWYQQTPGQGLQFLFEYFSETQRNKGNFPGRFSGRQFSNSRSEMNVSTLELGDSALYLCASSPEHSGNQPQHFGDGTRLSIL.

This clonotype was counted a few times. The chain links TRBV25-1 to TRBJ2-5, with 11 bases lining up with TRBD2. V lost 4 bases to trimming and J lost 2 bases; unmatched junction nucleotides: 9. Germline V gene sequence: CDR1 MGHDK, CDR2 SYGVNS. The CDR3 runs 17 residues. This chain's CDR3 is CASSGALAGGPQETQYF. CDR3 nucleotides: TGTGCCAGCAGTGGCGCTTTAGCGGGGGGGCCTCAAGAGACCCAGTACTTC.

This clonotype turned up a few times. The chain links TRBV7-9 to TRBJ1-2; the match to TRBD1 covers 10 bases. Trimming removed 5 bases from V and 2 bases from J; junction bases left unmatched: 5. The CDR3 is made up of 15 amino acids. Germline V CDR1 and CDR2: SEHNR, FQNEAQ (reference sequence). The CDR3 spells CASSQPGQGNYGYTF. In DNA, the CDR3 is TGTGCCAGCAGCCAGCCGGGACAGGGGAACTATGGCTACACCTTC. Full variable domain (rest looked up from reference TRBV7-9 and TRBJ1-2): DTGVSQNPRHKITKRGQNVTFRCDPISEHNRLYWYRQTLGQGPEFLTYFQNEAQLEKSRLLSDRFSAERPKGSFSTLEIQRTEQGDSAMYLCASSQPGQGNYGYTFGSGTRLTVV.

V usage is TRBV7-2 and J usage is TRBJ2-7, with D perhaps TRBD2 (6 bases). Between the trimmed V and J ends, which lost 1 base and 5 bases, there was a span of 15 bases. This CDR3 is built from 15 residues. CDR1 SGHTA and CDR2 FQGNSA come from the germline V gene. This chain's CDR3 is CASSLERREHDEQYF. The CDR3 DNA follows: TGTGCCAGCAGCTTAGAAAGGAGGGAGCATGACGAGCAGTACTTC.

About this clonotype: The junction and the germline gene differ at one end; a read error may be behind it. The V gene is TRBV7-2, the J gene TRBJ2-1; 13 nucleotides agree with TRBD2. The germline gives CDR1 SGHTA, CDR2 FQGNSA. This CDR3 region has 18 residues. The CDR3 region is CASSLVGLAGAVYNGQFF. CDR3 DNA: TGTGCCAGCAGCTTAGTCGGACTAGCGGGGGCGGTCTACAATGGGCAGTTCTTC.

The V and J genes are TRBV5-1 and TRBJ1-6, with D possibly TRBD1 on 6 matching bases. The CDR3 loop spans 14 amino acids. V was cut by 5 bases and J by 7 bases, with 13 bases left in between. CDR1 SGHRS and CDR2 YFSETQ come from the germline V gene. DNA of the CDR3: TGCGCCAGCAGGTCCCGGGACACGAATTCACCCCTCCACTTT. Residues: CASRSRDTNSPLHF.

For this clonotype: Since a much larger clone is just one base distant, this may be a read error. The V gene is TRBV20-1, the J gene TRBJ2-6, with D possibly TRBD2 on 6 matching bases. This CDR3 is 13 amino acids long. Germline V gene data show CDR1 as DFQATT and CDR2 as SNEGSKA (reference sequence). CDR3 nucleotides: TGCAGTGTTAGGAGGGCTGGGGCCAACGCCCTGACTTTC. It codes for CSVRRAGANALTF.

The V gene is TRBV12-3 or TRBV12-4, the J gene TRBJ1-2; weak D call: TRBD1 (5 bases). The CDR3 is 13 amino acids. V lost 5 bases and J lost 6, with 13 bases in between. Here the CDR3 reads CASSPGALNGYTF. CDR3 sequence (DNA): TGTGCCAGCAGTCCCGGGGCGCTTAATGGCTACACCTTC.

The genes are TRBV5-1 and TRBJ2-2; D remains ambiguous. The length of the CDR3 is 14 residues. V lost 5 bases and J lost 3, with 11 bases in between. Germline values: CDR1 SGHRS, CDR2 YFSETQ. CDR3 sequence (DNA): TGCGCCAGCAGACCCCTTATTGACACCGGGGAGCTGTTTTTT. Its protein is CASRPLIDTGELFF.

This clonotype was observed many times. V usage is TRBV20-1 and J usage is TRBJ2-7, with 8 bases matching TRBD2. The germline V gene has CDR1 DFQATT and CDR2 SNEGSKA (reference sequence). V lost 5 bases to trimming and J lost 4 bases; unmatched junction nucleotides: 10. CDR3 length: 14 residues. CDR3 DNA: TGCAGTGCTTCAAGCGGGGGACTATTTTACGAGCAGTACTTC. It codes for CSASSGGLFYEQYF.